A selection of T cell receptor beta chains follows, all from one sample in a study of monozygotic twins with inflammatory bowel disease. TCRdb reprocessed the 5' RACE reads, with one entry per CDR3 protein and no DNA. The sample table includes approximately 400,000 distinct CDR3 sequences. Input material: blood. These receptors came from a human donor with ulcerative colitis or Crohn's disease, or a healthy co-twin of an affected twin (not recorded which). Each CDR3 is given with its conserved first and last residue.

CDR3 protein: CSAHQFGVYNEQFF; V gene: TRBV20-1; J gene: TRBJ2-1
CDR3 protein: CASSYNRGRETQYF; V gene: TRBV7-2; J gene: TRBJ2-5
CDR3 protein: CASSYLTSGGRQTQYF; V gene: TRBV6-5; J gene: TRBJ2-5
CDR3 protein: CSASMSQRLDTQYF; V gene: TRBV20-1; J gene: TRBJ2-3
CDR3 protein: CASSPRTATNEKLFF; V gene: TRBV5-5; J gene: TRBJ1-4
CDR3 protein: CASSSDLYNEQFF; V gene: TRBV7-6; J gene: TRBJ2-1
CDR3 protein: CASSQDAFSSAPGELFF; V gene: TRBV4-3; J gene: TRBJ2-2
CDR3 protein: CASSWDREYEQYF; V gene: TRBV28; J gene: TRBJ2-7
CDR3 protein: CASSGAQGWETQYF; V gene: TRBV2; J gene: TRBJ2-5
CDR3 protein: CASSLIGTGDYGYTF; V gene: TRBV7-2; J gene: TRBJ1-2
CDR3 protein: CASSPGVDPYEQYF; V gene: TRBV5-1; J gene: TRBJ2-7
CDR3 protein: CSARDWGRQGAVDTQYF; V gene: TRBV20-1; J gene: TRBJ2-3
CDR3 protein: CASSPYDGNTIYF; V gene: TRBV19; J gene: TRBJ1-3
CDR3 protein: CASSSTSGPGSEQFF; V gene: TRBV5-1; J gene: TRBJ2-1
CDR3 protein: CASSPSGTGGPANYGYTF; V gene: TRBV9; J gene: TRBJ1-2
CDR3 protein: CASSVLSGSFYNEQFF; V gene: TRBV7-2; J gene: TRBJ2-1
CDR3 protein: CATSDFSGGEQYF; V gene: TRBV24-1; J gene: TRBJ2-7
CDR3 protein: CASSQDVGPVSEQFF; V gene: TRBV3-1; J gene: TRBJ2-1
CDR3 protein: CSVEYGTGGSLEQYF; V gene: TRBV29-1; J gene: TRBJ2-7
CDR3 protein: CSVRGTGGNTEAFF; V gene: TRBV29-1; J gene: TRBJ1-1
CDR3 protein: CASSQVSSWLQFF; V gene: TRBV4-1; J gene: TRBJ2-1
CDR3 protein: CASSSTIEETQYF; V gene: TRBV7-2; J gene: TRBJ2-5
CDR3 protein: CASSLHPQETQYF; V gene: TRBV7-6; J gene: TRBJ2-5
CDR3 protein: CASSLVVAGGTDTQYF; V gene: TRBV5-4; J gene: TRBJ2-3
CDR3 protein: CASSPGRAALEQYF; V gene: TRBV7-9; J gene: TRBJ2-7
CDR3 protein: CSARDLGTSGGKSSYNEQFF; V gene: TRBV20-1; J gene: TRBJ2-1
CDR3 protein: CASSFGGENTGELFF; V gene: TRBV7-2; J gene: TRBJ2-2
CDR3 protein: CASNPRGRGLLSDTQYF; V gene: TRBV7-2; J gene: TRBJ2-3
CDR3 protein: CASSLLPLSSYNEQFF; V gene: TRBV5-1; J gene: TRBJ2-1
CDR3 protein: CSARDPAVTDTQYF; V gene: TRBV20-1; J gene: TRBJ2-3
CDR3 protein: CASSFTGTGVPSYEQYF; V gene: TRBV12-3/TRBV12-4; J gene: TRBJ2-7
CDR3 protein: CASSLGLGTGNEKLFF; V gene: TRBV5-5; J gene: TRBJ1-4
CDR3 protein: CASSPPPRTSGGTDEQFF; V gene: TRBV18; J gene: TRBJ2-1
CDR3 protein: CSVESWGQSSGANVLTF; V gene: TRBV29-1; J gene: TRBJ2-6
CDR3 protein: CSASFHGDTQYF; V gene: TRBV20-1; J gene: TRBJ2-3
CDR3 protein: CASIGLAEQQETQYF; V gene: TRBV7-2; J gene: TRBJ2-5
CDR3 protein: CASSQDAGGGLTQYF; V gene: TRBV4-3; J gene: TRBJ2-5
CDR3 protein: CASSLRGSNEKLFF; V gene: TRBV12-3/TRBV12-4; J gene: TRBJ1-4
CDR3 protein: CASILVTGTHNEQFF; V gene: TRBV12-3/TRBV12-4; J gene: TRBJ2-1
CDR3 protein: CSARTGNTRELFF; V gene: TRBV29-1; J gene: TRBJ2-2
CDR3 protein: CASSQGFDTSTDTQYF; V gene: TRBV14; J gene: TRBJ2-3
CDR3 protein: CASSSPTSGGATAQDTQYF; V gene: TRBV7-3; J gene: TRBJ2-3
CDR3 protein: CAIRGQEGSGYTF; V gene: TRBV27; J gene: TRBJ1-2
CDR3 protein: CASSPSWGGNSPLHF; V gene: TRBV3-1; J gene: TRBJ1-6
CDR3 protein: CASRPRGGLSYNEQFF; V gene: TRBV5-6; J gene: TRBJ2-1
CDR3 protein: CSARRRGNSPLHF; V gene: TRBV20-1; J gene: TRBJ1-6
CDR3 protein: CASSMDREYEQYF; V gene: TRBV19; J gene: TRBJ2-7
CDR3 protein: CASSLLQDGTGELFF; V gene: TRBV5-1; J gene: TRBJ2-2
CDR3 protein: CASRDREYNEQFF; V gene: TRBV12-3/TRBV12-4; J gene: TRBJ2-1
CDR3 protein: CAALGEKPDTQYF; V gene: TRBV7-7; J gene: TRBJ2-3
CDR3 protein: CASSLTSDADTQYF; V gene: TRBV3-1; J gene: TRBJ2-3
CDR3 protein: CASSQSGTSASFNEQFF; V gene: TRBV5-1; J gene: TRBJ2-1
CDR3 protein: CASSQYDRGGTEAFF; V gene: TRBV4-3; J gene: TRBJ1-1
CDR3 protein: CASSPPASRNTGELFF; V gene: TRBV18; J gene: TRBJ2-2
CDR3 protein: CASSEDRATYNEQFF; V gene: TRBV2; J gene: TRBJ2-1